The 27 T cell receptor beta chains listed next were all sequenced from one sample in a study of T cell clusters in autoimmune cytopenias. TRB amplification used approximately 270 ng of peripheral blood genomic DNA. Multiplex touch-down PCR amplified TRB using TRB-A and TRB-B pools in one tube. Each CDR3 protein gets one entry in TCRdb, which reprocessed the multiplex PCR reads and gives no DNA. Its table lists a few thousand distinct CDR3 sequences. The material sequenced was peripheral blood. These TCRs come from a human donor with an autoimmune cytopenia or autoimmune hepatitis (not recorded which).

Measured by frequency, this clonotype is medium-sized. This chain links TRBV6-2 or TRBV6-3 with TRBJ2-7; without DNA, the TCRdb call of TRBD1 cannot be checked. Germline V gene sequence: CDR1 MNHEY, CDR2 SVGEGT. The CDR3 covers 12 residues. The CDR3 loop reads CASRTGRYEQYF.

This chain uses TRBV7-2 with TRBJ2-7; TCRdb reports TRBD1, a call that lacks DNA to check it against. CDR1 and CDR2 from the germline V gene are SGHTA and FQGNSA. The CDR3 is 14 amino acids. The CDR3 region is CASRTGTGGYEQYF. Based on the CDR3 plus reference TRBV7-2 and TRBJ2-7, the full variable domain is GAGVSQSPSNKVTEKGKDVELRCDPISGHTALYWYRQSLGQGLEFLIYFQGNSAPDKSGLPSDRFSAERTGGSVSTLTIQRTQQEDSAVYLCASRTGTGGYEQYFGPGTRLTVT.

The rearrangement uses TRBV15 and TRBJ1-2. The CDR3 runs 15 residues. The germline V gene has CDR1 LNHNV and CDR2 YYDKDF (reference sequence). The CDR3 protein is CATSFHMEPNYGYTF.

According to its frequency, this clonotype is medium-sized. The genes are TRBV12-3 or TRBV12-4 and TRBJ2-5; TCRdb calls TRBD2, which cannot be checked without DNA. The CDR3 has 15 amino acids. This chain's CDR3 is CASSLRGPSQETQYF.

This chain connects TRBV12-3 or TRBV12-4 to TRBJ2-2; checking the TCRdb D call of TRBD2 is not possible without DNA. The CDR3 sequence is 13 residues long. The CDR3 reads CASTPAGTGELFF.

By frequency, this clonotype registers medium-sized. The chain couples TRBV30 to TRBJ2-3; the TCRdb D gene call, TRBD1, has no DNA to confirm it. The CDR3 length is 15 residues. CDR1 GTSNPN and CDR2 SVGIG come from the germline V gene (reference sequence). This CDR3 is CAWSVPAGEGDTQYF.

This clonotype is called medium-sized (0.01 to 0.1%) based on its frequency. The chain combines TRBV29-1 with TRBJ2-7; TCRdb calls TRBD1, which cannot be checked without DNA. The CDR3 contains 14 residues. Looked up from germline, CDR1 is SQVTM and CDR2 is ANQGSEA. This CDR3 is CSVQGPENPYEQYF.

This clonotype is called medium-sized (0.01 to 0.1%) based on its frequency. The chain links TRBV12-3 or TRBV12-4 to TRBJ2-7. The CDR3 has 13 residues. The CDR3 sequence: CASSFTDRYEQYF.

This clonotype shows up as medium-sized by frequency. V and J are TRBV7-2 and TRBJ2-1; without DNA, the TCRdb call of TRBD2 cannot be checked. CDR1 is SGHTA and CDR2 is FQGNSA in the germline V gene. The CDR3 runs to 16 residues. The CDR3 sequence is CASSKNPGLAHNEQFF.

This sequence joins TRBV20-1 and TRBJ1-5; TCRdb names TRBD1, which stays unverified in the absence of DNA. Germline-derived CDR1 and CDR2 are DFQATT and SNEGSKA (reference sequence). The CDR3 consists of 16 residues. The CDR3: CSASAVGTGDSQPQHF.

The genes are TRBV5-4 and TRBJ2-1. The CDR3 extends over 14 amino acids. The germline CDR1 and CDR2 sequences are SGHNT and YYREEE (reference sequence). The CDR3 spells CASSLTSSYNEQFF.

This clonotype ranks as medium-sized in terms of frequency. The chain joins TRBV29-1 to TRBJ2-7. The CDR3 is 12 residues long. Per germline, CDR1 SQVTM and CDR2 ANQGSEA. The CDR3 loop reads CSVEENSYEQYF.

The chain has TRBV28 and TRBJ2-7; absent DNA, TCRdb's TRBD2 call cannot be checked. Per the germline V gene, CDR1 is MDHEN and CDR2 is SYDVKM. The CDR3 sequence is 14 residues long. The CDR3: CASSFTGGRYEQYF.

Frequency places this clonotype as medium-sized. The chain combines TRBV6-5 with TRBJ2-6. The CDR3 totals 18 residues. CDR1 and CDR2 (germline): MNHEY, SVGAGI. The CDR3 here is CASSFRVDSRTGANVLTF.

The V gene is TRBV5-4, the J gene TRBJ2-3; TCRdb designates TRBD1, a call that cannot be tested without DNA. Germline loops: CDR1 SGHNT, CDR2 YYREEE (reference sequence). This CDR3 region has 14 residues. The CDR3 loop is CASTQGQGPDTQYF.

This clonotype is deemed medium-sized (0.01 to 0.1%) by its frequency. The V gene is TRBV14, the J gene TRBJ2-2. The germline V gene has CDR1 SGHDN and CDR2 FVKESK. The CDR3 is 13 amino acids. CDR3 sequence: CASSQVNTGELFF.

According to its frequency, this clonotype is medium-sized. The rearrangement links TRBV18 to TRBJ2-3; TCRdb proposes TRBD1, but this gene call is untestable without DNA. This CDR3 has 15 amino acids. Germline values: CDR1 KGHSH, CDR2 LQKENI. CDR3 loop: CASSSGQEVTDTQYF.

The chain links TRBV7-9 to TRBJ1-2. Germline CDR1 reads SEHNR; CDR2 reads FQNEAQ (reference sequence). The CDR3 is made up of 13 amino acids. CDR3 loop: CASSLGSFDGYTF.

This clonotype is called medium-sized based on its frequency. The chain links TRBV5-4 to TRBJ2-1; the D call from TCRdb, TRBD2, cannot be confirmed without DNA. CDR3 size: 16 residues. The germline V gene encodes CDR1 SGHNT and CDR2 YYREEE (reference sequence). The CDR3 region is CASSRLWGGNYNEQFF.

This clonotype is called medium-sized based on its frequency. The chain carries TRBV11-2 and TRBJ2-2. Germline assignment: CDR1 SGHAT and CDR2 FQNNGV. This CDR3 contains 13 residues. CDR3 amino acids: CASSLIPTGELFF.

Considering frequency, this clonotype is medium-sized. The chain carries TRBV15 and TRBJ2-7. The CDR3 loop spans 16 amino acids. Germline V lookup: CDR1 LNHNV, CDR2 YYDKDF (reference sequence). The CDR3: CATSRGFSLSSYEQYF.

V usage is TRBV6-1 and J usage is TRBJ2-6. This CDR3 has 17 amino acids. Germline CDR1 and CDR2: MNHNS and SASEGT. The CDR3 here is CASSESAWDYGANVLTF.

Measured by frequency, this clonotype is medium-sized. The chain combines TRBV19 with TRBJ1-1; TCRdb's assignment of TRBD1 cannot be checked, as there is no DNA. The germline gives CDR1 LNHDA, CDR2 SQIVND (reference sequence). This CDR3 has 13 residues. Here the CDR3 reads CASIKTGGSEAFF.

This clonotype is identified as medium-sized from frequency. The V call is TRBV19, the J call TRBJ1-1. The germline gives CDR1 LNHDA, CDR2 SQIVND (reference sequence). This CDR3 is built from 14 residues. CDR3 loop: CASSVRAANTEAFF. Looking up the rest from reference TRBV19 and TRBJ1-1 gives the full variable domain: DGGITQSPKYLFRKEGQNVTLSCEQNLNHDAMYWYRQDPGQGLRLIYYSQIVNDFQKGDIAEGYSVSREKKESFPLTVTSAQKNPTAFYLCASSVRAANTEAFFGQGTRLTVV.

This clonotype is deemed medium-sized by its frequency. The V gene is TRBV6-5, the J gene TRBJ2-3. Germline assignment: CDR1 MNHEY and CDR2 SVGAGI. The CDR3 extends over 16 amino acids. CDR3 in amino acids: CASSYGNDLQTDTQYF.

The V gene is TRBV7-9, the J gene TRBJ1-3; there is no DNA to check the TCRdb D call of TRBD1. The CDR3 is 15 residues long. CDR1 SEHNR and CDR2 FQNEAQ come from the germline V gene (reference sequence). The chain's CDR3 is CASSGEAGAGNTIYF.

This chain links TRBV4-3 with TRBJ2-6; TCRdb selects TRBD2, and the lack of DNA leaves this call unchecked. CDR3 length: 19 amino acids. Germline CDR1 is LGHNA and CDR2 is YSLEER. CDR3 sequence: CASSQGPRLTHSEANVLTF.